A single T cell receptor beta chain is shown here with its context. The data originate from a study of blood T cell repertoires in COVID-19. The wider study: From T cells, B-cell-depleted T cells, or PBMCs came the material, which was cDNA or gDNA.

TCRdb's table, derived via immunoSEQ multiplex PCR, lists solely in-frame clones and lacks some. The sample has 330,000 or so clones, roughly 87% seen once; the top ten hold approximately 10%. The CDR3 loop spans 14 amino acids. Germline lookup yields CDR1 ENHRY and CDR2 SYGVKD. Trimming took 10 bases from V and 4 from J; bases not matched to a gene: 10. Seattle's enrolled individuals joined amid active infection and were then monitored longitudinally. The origin of this receptor is a man aged 25-40 years with COVID-19, enrolled during active disease. Input material: peripheral blood. This rearrangement joins TRBV10-3 to TRBJ1-3; 7 positions match TRBD1. CDR3 sequence (DNA): TGTGCCACCGCCCGGGACAGTGGCGGAAACACCATATATTTT. Residues: CATARDSGGNTIYF.